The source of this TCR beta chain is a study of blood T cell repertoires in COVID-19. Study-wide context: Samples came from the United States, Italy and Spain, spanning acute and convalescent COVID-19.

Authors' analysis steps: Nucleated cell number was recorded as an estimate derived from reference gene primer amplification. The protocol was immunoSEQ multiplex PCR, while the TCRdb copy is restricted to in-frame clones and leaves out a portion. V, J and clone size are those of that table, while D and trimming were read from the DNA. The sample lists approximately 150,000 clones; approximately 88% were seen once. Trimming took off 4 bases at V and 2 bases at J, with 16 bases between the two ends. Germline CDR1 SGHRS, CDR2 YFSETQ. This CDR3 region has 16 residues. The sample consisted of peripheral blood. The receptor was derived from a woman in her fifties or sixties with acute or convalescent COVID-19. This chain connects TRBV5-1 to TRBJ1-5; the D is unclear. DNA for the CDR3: TGCGCCAGCAGCCCCGAGGGCTCAAATGGCAATCAGCCCCAGCATTTT. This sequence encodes CASSPEGSNGNQPQHF.